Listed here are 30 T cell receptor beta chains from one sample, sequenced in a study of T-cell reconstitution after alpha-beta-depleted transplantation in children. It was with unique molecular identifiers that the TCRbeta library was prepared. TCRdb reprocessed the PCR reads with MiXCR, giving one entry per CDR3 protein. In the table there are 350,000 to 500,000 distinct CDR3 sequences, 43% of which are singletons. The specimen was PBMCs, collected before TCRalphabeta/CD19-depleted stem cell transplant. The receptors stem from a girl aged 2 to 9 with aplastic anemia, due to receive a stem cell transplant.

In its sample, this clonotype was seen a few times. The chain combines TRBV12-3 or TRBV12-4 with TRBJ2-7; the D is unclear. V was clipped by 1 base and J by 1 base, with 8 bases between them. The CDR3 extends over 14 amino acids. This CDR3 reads CASSLVGPSYEQYF. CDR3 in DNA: TGTGCCAGCAGTTTAGTAGGTCCTTCCTACGAGCAGTACTTC.

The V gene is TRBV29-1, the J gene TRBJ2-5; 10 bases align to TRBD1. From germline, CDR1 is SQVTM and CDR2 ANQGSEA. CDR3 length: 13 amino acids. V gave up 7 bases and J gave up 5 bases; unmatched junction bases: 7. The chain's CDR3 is CSAAGTGDETQYF. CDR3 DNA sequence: TGCAGCGCTGCCGGGACAGGGGACGAGACCCAGTACTTC.

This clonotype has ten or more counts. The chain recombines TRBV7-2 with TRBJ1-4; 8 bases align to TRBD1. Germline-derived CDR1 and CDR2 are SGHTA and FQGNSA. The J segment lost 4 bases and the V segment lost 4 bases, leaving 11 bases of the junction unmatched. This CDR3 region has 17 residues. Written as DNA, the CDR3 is TGTGCCAGCAGCTCAGCGGGCGTGGGACAGGTTAATGAAAAACTGTTTTTT. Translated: CASSSAGVGQVNEKLFF. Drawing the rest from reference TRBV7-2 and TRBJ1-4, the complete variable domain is GAGVSQSPSNKVTEKGKDVELRCDPISGHTALYWYRQSLGQGLEFLIYFQGNSAPDKSGLPSDRFSAERTGGSVSTLTIQRTQQEDSAVYLCASSSAGVGQVNEKLFFGSGTQLSVL.

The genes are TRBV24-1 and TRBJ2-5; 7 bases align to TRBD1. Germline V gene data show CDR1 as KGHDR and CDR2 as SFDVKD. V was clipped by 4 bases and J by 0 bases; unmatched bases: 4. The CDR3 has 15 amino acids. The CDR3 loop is CATSDPGQDQETQYF. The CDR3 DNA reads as TGTGCCACCAGTGACCCTGGACAGGACCAAGAGACCCAGTACTTC.

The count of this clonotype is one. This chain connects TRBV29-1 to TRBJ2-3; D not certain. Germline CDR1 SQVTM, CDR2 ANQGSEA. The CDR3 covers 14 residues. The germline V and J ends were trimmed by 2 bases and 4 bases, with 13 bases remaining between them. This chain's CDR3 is CSVELVQNPDTQYF. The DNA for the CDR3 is TGCAGCGTTGAACTCGTGCAGAACCCAGATACGCAGTATTTT.

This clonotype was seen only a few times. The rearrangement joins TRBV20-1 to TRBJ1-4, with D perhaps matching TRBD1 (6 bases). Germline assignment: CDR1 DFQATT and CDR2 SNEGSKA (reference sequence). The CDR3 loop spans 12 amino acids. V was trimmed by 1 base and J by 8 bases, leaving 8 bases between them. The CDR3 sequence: CSARGGAEKLFF. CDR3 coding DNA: TGCAGTGCTAGAGGGGGGGCCGAAAAACTGTTTTTT.

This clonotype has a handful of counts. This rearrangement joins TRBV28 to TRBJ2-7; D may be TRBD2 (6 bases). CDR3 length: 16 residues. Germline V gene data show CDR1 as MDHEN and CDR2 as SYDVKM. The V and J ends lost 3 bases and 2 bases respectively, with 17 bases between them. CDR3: CASSFPRLVGAYEQYF. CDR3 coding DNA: TGTGCCAGCAGTTTTCCGAGACTAGTCGGTGCCTACGAGCAGTACTTC. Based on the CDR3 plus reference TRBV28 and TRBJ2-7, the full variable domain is DVKVTQSSRYLVKRTGEKVFLECVQDMDHENMFWYRQDPGLGLRLIYFSYDVKMKEKGDIPEGYSVSREKKERFSLILESASTNQTSMYLCASSFPRLVGAYEQYFGPGTRLTVT.

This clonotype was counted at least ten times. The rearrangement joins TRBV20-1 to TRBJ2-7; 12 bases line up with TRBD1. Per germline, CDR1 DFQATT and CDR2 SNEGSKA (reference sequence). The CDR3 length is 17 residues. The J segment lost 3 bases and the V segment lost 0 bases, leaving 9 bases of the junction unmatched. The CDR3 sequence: CSARDDEGQGASYEQYF. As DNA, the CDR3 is TGCAGTGCTAGAGATGATGAGGGACAGGGGGCGAGCTACGAGCAGTACTTC.

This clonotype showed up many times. Here the CDR3 DNA reads TGTGCCAGCAGCCCGAACAGGGGGCTTGGAGATACGCAGTATTTT. Amino acids: CASSPNRGLGDTQYF. This chain uses TRBV7-9 with TRBJ2-3; TRBD1 matches at 9 bases. Germline V gives CDR1 SEHNR, CDR2 FQNEAQ (reference sequence). CDR3 size: 15 residues. With V trimmed by 5 bases and J by 5 bases, 8 bases remained unmatched. The whole variable domain, filled in from reference TRBV7-9 and TRBJ2-3, reads DTGVSQNPRHKITKRGQNVTFRCDPISEHNRLYWYRQTLGQGPEFLTYFQNEAQLEKSRLLSDRFSAERPKGSFSTLEIQRTEQGDSAMYLCASSPNRGLGDTQYFGPGTRLTVL.

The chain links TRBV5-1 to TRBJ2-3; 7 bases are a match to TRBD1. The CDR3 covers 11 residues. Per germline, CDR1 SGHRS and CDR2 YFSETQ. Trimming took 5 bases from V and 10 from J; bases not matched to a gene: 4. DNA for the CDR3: TGCGCCAGCAGTTTGACAGGGCCGCAGTATTTT. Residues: CASSLTGPQYF. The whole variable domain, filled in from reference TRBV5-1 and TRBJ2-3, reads KAGVTQTPRYLIKTRGQQVTLSCSPISGHRSVSWYQQTPGQGLQFLFEYFSETQRNKGNFPGRFSGRQFSNSRSEMNVSTLELGDSALYLCASSLTGPQYFGPGTRLTVL.

DNA of the CDR3: TGCGCCAGCAGCTTGTTCGGGGTTGAAGCTTTCTTT. Its protein is CASSLFGVEAFF. This chain joins TRBV5-1 and TRBJ1-1; D uncertain. Germline V gene sequence: CDR1 SGHRS, CDR2 YFSETQ. This CDR3 comprises 12 residues. Deletions cut 1 base from V and 7 bases from J, with 8 bases between.

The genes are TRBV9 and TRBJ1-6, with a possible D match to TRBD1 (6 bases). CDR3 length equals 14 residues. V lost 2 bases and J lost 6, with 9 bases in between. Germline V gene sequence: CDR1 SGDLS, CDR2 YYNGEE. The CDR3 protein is CASSVGGLNSPLHF. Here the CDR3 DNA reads TGTGCCAGCAGCGTTGGGGGGCTTAATTCACCCCTCCACTTT.

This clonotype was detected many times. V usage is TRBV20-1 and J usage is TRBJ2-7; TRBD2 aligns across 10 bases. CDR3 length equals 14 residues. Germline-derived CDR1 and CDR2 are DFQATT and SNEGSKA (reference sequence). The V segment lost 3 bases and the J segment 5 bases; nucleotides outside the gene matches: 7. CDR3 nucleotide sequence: TGCAGTGCTAGGGCTAGCGGGAGAATCAACGAGCAGTACTTC. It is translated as CSARASGRINEQYF.

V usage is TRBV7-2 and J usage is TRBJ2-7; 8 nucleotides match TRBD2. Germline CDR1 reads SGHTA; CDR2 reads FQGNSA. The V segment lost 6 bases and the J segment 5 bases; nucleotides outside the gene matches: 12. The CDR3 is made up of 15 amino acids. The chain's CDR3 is CASRRSGTNRDEQYF. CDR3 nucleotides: TGTGCCAGCAGGCGTAGCGGGACGAACCGGGACGAGCAGTACTTC.

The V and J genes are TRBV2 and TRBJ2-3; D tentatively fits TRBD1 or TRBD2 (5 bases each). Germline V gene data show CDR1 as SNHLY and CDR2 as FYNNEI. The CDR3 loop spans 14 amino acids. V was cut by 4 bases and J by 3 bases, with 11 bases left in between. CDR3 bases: TGTGCCAGCAGTGTCGTGGGGGAAACAGATACGCAGTATTTT. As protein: CASSVVGETDTQYF.

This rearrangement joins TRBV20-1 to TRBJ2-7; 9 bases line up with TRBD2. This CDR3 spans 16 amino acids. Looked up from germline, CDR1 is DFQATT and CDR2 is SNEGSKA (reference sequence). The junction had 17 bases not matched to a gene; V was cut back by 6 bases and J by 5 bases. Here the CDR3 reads CSARPVGAGGVHEQYF. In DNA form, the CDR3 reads TGCAGTGCCCGCCCGGTTGGAGCGGGAGGTGTCCACGAGCAGTACTTC.

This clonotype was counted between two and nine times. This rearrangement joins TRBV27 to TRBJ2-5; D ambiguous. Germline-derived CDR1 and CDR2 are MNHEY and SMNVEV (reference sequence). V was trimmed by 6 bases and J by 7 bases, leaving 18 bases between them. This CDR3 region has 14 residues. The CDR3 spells CASRGPGPGATQYF. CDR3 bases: TGTGCCAGCAGAGGGCCGGGCCCAGGCGCGACCCAGTACTTC.

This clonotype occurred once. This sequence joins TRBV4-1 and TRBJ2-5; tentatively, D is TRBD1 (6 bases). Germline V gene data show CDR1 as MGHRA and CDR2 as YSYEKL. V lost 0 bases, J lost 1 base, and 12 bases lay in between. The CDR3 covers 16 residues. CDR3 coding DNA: TGCGCCAGCAGCCAAGATTGGGGGACACCCCAAGAGACCCAGTACTTC. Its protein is CASSQDWGTPQETQYF.

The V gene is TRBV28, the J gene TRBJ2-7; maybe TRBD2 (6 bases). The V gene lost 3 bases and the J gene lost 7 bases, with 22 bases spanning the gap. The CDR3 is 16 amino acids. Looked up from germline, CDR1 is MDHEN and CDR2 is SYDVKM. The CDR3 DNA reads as TGTGCCAGCAGTTTTTCGTCCGGGCGGGACCTCGGGGAGCAGTACTTC. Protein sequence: CASSFSSGRDLGEQYF.

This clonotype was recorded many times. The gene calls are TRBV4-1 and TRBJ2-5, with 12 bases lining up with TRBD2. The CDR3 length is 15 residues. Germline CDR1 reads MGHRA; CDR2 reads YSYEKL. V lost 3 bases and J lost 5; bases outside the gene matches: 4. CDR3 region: CASSQPTSGSETQYF. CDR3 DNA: TGCGCCAGCAGCCAGCCGACTAGCGGGAGTGAGACCCAGTACTTC.

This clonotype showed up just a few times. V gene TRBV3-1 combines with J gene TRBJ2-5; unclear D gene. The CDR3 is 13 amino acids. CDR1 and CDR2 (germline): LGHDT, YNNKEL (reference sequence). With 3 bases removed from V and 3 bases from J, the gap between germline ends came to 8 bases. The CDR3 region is CASSQGIEETQYF. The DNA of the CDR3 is TGTGCCAGCAGCCAGGGGATCGAAGAGACCCAGTACTTC.

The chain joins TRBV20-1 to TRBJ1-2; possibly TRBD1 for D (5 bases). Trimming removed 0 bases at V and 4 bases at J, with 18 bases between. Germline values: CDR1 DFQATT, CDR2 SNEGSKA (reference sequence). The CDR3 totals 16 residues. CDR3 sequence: CSARDQVAGTLYGYTF. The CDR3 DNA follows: TGCAGTGCTAGAGATCAGGTAGCCGGGACGCTCTATGGCTACACCTTC.

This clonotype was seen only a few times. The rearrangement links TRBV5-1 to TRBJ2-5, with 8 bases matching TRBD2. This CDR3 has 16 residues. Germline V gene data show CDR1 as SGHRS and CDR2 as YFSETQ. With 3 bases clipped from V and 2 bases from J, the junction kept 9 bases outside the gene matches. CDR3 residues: CASSWKAGGKQETQYF. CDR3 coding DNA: TGCGCCAGCAGCTGGAAGGCGGGGGGCAAACAAGAGACCCAGTACTTC.

The CDR3 nucleotides read TGTGCCAGCAGGAACATCGGACCGCCCAAGTTCTTC. It translates to CASRNIGPPKFF. The chain is built from TRBV7-2 and TRBJ2-1; D gene ambiguous. The V end lost 6 bases, the J end lost 14 bases, and 17 bases lay between the germline ends. The V gene's germline CDR1 is SGHTA and CDR2 FQGNSA. The CDR3 extends over 12 amino acids.

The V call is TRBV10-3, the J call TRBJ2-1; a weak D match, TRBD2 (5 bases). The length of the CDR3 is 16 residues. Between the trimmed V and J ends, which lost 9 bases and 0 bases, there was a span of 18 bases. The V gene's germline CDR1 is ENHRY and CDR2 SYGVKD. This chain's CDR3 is CAIMRAGPSSYNEQFF. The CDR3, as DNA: TGTGCCATTATGAGGGCGGGCCCAAGCTCCTACAATGAGCAGTTCTTC.

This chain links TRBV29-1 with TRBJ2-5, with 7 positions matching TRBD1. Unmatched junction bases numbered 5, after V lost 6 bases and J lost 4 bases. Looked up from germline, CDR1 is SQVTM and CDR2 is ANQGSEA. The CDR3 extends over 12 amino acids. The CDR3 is CSVLGGRETQYF. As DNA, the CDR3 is TGCAGCGTGCTAGGGGGCAGAGAGACCCAGTACTTC.

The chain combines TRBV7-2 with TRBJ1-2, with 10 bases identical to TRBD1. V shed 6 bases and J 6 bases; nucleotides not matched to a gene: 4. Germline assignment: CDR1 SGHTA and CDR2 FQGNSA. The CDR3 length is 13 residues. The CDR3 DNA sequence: TGTGCCAGCAGGGGACAGGGGAAGAATGGCTACACCTTC. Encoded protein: CASRGQGKNGYTF.

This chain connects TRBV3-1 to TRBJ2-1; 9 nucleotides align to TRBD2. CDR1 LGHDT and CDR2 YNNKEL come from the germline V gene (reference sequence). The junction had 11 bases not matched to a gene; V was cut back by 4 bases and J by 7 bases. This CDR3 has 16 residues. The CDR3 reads CASSPQAPAGGNEQFF. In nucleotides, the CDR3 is TGTGCCAGCAGCCCCCAAGCGCCAGCGGGGGGTAATGAGCAGTTCTTC.

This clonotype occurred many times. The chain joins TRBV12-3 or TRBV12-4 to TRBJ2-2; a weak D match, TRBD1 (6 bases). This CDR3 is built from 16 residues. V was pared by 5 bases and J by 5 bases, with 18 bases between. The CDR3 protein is CASSPPTGFRTGELFF. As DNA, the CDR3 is TGTGCCAGCAGTCCTCCGACAGGTTTTCGTACCGGGGAGCTGTTTTTT.

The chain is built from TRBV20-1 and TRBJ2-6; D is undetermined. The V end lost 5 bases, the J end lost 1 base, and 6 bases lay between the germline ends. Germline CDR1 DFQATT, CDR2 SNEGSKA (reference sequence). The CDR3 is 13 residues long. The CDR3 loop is CSARPSGANVLTF. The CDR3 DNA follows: TGCAGTGCTCGACCTTCTGGGGCCAACGTCCTGACTTTC.